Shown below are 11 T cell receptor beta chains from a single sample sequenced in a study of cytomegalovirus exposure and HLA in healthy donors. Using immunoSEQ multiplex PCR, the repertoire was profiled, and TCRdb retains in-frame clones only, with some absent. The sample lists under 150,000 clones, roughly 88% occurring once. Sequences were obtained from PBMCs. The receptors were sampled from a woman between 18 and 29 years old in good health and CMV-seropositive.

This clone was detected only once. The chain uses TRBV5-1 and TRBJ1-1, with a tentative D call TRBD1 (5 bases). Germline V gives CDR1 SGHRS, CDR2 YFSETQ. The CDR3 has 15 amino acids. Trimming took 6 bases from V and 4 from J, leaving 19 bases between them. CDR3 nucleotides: TGCGCCAGCAAGGCCCTGAAGCAGGGAGGCACTGAAGCTTTCTTT. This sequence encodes CASKALKQGGTEAFF.

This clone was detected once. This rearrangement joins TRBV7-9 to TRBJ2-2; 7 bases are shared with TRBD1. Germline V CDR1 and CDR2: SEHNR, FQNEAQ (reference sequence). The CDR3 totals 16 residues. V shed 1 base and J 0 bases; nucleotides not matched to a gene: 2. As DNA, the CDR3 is TGTGCCAGCAGCTTAGTGGGACAGCCGAACACCGGGGAGCTGTTTTTT. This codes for CASSLVGQPNTGELFF. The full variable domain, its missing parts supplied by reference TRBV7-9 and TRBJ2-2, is DTGVSQNPRHKITKRGQNVTFRCDPISEHNRLYWYRQTLGQGPEFLTYFQNEAQLEKSRLLSDRFSAERPKGSFSTLEIQRTEQGDSAMYLCASSLVGQPNTGELFFGEGSRLTVL.

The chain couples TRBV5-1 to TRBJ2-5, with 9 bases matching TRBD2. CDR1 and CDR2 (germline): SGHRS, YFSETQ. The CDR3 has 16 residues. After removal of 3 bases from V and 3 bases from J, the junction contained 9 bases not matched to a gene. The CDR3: CASSSNPSGVKETQYF. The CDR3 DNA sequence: TGCGCCAGCAGCTCAAACCCTAGCGGGGTGAAAGAGACCCAGTACTTC.

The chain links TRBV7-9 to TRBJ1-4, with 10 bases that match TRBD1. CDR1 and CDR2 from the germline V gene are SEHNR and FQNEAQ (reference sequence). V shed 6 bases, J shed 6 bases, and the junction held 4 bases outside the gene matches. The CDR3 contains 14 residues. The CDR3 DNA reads TGTGCCAGCAGGGGACAGGGGAAGGATGAAAAACTGTTTTTT. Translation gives CASRGQGKDEKLFF.

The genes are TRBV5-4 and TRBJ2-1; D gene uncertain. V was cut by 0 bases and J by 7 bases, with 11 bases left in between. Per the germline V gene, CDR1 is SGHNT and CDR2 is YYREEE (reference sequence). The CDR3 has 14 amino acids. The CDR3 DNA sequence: TGTGCCAGCAGCTTGGGATTGGCTGAAAATGAGCAGTTCTTC. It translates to CASSLGLAENEQFF. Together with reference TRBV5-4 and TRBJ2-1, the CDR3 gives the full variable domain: ETGVTQSPTHLIKTRGQQVTLRCSSQSGHNTVSWYQQALGQGPQFIFQYYREEENGRGNFPPRFSGLQFPNYSSELNVNALELDDSALYLCASSLGLAENEQFFGPGTRLTVL.

The CDR3 nucleotides are TGTGCCGCGGGGGACTCAGGCTATGGCTACACCTTC. This translates into CAAGDSGYGYTF. V and J are TRBV6-6 and TRBJ1-2; tentative D call: TRBD1 (5 bases). This CDR3 region has 12 residues. Germline V gene sequence: CDR1 MNHNY, CDR2 SVGAGI (reference sequence). V gave up 11 bases and J gave up 4 bases, with 14 bases separating them.

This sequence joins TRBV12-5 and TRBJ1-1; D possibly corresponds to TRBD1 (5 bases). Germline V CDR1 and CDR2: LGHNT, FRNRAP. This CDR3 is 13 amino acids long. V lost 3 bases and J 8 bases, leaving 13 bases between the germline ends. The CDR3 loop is CASGFGARREAFF. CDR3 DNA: TGTGCTAGTGGTTTTGGGGCTCGGCGAGAAGCTTTCTTT.

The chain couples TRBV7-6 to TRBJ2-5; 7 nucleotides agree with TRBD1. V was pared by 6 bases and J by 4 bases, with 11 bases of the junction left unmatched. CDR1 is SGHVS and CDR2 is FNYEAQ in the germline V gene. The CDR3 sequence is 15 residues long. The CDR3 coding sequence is TGTGCCAGCAGTCCCCTTGACAGGGCTCGAGAGACCCAGTACTTC. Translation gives CASSPLDRARETQYF. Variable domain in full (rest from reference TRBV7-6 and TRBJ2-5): GAGVSQSPRYKVTKRGQDVALRCDPISGHVSLYWYRQALGQGPEFLTYFNYEAQQDKSGLPNDRFSAERPEGSISTLTIQRTEQRDSAMYRCASSPLDRARETQYFGPGTRLLVL.

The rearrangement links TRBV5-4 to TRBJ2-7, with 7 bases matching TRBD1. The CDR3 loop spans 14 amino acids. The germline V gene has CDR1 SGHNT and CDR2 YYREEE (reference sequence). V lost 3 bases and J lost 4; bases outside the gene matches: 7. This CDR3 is CASSSPGQRYEQYF. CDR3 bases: TGTGCCAGCAGCTCACCGGGACAGCGTTACGAGCAGTACTTC.

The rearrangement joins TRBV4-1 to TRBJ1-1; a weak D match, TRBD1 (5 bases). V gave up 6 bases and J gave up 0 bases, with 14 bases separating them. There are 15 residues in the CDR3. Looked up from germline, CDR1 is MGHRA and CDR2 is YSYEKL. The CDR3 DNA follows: TGCGCCAGCAGTCCCGGGACTACCATGAACACTGAAGCTTTCTTT. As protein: CASSPGTTMNTEAFF.

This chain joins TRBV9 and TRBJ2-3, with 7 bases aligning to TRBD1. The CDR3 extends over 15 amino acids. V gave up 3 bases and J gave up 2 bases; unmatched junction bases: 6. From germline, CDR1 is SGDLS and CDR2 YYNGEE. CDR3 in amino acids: CASSAGGSLTDTQYF. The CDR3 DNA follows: TGTGCCAGCAGCGCAGGGGGTAGTCTCACAGATACGCAGTATTTT.